The following is a T cell receptor beta chain sequence with its context. This entry belongs to a study of blood T cell repertoires in COVID-19. Some clones are missing from TCRdb's copy, which holds only in-frame ones; the method was immunoSEQ multiplex PCR. The sample includes some 160,000 clones, over 70% of them seen just once. V was trimmed by 0 bases and J by 2 bases, leaving 13 bases between them. The CDR3 sequence is 17 residues long. Germline V CDR1 and CDR2: KGHSY, FQNENV. The material sequenced was peripheral blood. This receptor was identified in a man aged 45 to 65 with active or convalescent COVID-19. The chain couples TRBV16 to TRBJ2-2, with D maybe TRBD1 (6 bases). Written as DNA, the CDR3 is TGTGCCAGCAGCCAATCGATACAGGGTGCTAACACCGGGGAGCTGTTTTTT. This sequence encodes CASSQSIQGANTGELFF.